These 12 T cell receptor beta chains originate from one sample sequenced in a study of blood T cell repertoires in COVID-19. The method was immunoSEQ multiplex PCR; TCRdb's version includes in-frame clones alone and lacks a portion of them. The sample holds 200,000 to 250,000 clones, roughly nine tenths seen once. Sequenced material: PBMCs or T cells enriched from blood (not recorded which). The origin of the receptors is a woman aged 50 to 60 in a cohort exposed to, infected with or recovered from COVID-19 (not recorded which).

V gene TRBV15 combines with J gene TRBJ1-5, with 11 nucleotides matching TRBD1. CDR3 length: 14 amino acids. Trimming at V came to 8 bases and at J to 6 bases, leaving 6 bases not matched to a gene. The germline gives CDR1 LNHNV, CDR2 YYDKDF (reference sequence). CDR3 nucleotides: TGTGCCACCTTGGCGGACAGGGGGCCTCAGCCCCAGCATTTT. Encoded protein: CATLADRGPQPQHF.

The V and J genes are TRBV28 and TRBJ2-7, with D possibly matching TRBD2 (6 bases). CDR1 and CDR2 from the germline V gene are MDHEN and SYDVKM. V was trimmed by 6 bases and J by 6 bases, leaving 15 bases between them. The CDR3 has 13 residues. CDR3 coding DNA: TGTGCCAGCAGCGACCGGGGGATTTCCGAGCAGTACTTC. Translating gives CASSDRGISEQYF. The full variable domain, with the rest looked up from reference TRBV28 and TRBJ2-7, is DVKVTQSSRYLVKRTGEKVFLECVQDMDHENMFWYRQDPGLGLRLIYFSYDVKMKEKGDIPEGYSVSREKKERFSLILESASTNQTSMYLCASSDRGISEQYFGPGTRLTVT.

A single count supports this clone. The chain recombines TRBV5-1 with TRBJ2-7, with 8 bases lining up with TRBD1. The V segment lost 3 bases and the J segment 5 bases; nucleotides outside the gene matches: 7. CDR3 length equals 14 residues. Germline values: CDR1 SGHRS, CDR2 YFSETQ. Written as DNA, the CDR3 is TGCGCCAGCAGCTCCGGGACAGGCTTCCACGAGCAGTACTTC. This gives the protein CASSSGTGFHEQYF.

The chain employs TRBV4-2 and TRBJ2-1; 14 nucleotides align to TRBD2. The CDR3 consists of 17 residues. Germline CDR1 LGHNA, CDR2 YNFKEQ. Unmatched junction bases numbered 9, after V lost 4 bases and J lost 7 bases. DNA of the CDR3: TGTGCCAGCAGCCCCACGGTCGGGACTAGCGGGGGTAATGAGCAGTTCTTC. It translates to CASSPTVGTSGGNEQFF.

The CDR3, as DNA: TGTGCCAGCAGCTTGGCCGGGATGAAGGGTTACGAGCAGTACTTC. It is translated as CASSLAGMKGYEQYF. The V and J genes are TRBV5-4 and TRBJ2-7; D might be TRBD2 (5 bases). Germline V gene data show CDR1 as SGHNT and CDR2 as YYREEE (reference sequence). The length of the CDR3 is 15 residues. Trimming pared 0 bases from V and 4 bases from J, leaving 14 bases between.

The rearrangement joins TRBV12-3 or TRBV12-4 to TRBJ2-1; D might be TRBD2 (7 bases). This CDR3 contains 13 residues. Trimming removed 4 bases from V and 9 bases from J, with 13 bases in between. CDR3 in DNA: TGTGCCAGCAGTTCCCGAAGGGGGGGTGAGCAGTTCTTC. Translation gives CASSSRRGGEQFF.

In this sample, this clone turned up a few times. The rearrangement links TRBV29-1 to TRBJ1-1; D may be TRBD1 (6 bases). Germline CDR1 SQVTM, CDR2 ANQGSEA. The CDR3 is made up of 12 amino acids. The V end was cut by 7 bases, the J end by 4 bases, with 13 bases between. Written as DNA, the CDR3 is TGCAGCGCTAACAGGGTCGGCACTGAAGCTTTCTTT. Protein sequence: CSANRVGTEAFF.

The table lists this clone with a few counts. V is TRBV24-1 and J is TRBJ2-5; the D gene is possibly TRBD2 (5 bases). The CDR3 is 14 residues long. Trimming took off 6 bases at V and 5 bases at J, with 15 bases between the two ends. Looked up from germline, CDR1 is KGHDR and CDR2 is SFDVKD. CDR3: CATSLRGRTETQYF. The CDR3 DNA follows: TGTGCCACCAGTCTCCGGGGAAGGACGGAGACCCAGTACTTC.

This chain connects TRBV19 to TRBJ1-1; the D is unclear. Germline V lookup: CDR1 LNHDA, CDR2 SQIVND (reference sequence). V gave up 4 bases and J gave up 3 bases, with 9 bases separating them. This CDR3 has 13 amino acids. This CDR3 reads CASSKSRDTEAFF. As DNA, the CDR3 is TGTGCCAGTAGTAAGAGTCGGGACACTGAAGCTTTCTTT.

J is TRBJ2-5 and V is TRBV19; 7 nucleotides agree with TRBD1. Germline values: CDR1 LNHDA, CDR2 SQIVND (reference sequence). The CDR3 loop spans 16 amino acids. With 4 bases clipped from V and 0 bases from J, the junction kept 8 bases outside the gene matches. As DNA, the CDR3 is TGTGCCAGTAGTACTCCCATCACAGGGGACCAAGAGACCCAGTACTTC. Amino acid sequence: CASSTPITGDQETQYF.

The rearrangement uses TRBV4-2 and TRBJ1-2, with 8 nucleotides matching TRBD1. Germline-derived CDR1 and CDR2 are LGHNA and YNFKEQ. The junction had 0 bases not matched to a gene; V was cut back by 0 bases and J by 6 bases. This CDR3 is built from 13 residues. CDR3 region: CASSQEQGDGYTF. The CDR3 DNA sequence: TGTGCCAGCAGCCAAGAACAGGGGGATGGCTACACCTTC.

Here the CDR3 reads CASSSRQGRTEAFF. The CDR3 DNA reads as TGTGCCAGCAGCTCGAGACAGGGTAGGACTGAAGCTTTCTTT. The chain links TRBV7-2 to TRBJ1-1, with 7 bases identical to TRBD1. The germline V gene encodes CDR1 SGHTA and CDR2 FQGNSA. Trimming at V came to 4 bases and at J to 5 bases, leaving 7 bases not matched to a gene. The CDR3 has 14 residues. The whole variable domain, filled in from reference TRBV7-2 and TRBJ1-1, reads GAGVSQSPSNKVTEKGKDVELRCDPISGHTALYWYRQSLGQGLEFLIYFQGNSAPDKSGLPSDRFSAERTGGSVSTLTIQRTQQEDSAVYLCASSSRQGRTEAFFGQGTRLTVV.